Below are 3 T cell receptor beta chains sequenced from a single sample in a study of shared clonotypes between healthy human individuals. The repertoire was sequenced with immunoSEQ multiplex PCR; TCRdb's copy has only in-frame clones and lacks some. Of around 2.5 million clones listed, roughly 93% are singletons. The material sequenced was naive CD4+ T cells from PBMCs. Subset here: CD45RA+ positively selected. The receptors stem from a man between 18 and 35 years old in good health. Some clones in this sample may be carry-over from other donors' samples.

V gene TRBV30 combines with J gene TRBJ2-3; D might be TRBD1 (6 bases). Trimming left V 1 base short and J 1 base short, with 15 bases between. The CDR3 extends over 16 amino acids. Germline V gives CDR1 GTSNPN, CDR2 SVGIG (reference sequence). The CDR3 DNA reads as TGTGCCTGGAGTGATCGGCTACAGGGTGGCACAGATACGCAGTATTTT. Its translation: CAWSDRLQGGTDTQYF.

This clone has a handful of counts. The chain uses TRBV6-5 and TRBJ1-1; TRBD1 might be the D (5 bases). This CDR3 spans 16 amino acids. Germline CDR1 reads MNHEY; CDR2 reads SVGAGI. Trimming took off 0 bases at V and 1 base at J, with 12 bases between the two ends. DNA of the CDR3: TGTGCCAGCAGTTACTCGAGAAGGACAAGGAACACTGAAGCTTTCTTT. Residues: CASSYSRRTRNTEAFF.

The chain uses TRBV9 and TRBJ1-4; D is possibly TRBD1 (5 bases). CDR1 is SGDLS and CDR2 is YYNGEE in the germline V gene. The germline V and J ends were trimmed by 4 bases and 0 bases, with 13 bases remaining between them. This CDR3 region has 16 residues. For the CDR3, the DNA is TGTGCCAGCAGCTTTGGAGACAGCCCAACTAATGAAAAACTGTTTTTT. Amino acid sequence: CASSFGDSPTNEKLFF.